The rows below give T cell receptor beta chains drawn from one sample of a study of cytomegalovirus exposure and HLA in healthy donors. Assay used: immunoSEQ multiplex PCR; TCRdb lists only in-frame clones, some missing. The sample includes approximately 170,000 clones, 65% to 75% of them seen just once. The sequenced material came from PBMCs. The origin of the receptors is a man under 40 in good health and CMV-seropositive. Each CDR3 is given with its conserved first and last residue. Size is stated for part of the rows, as once, few or many counts, or as a class when the clone is expanded.

v_call,clone_size,j_call,cdr3_aa
TRBV7-6,.,TRBJ2-1,CASRPGLAIHNEQFF
TRBV28,.,TRBJ1-1,CASSLQGKRPEAFF
TRBV28,.,TRBJ2-7,CASSSGEKVQYF
TRBV5-6,.,TRBJ2-3,CASSRTSGGASPITQYF
TRBV5-1,.,TRBJ2-3,CASSLNPDRGVADTQYF
TRBV18,.,TRBJ2-1,CASSPPSLAGNNNEQFF
TRBV6-5,.,TRBJ2-3,CASTQGSLRPQYF
TRBV6-5,.,TRBJ1-5,CASSPGQAKIFQHF
TRBV7-2,.,TRBJ1-5,CATSTGPDGRNQPQHF
TRBV6-5,.,TRBJ2-1,CASRHTTGGNEQFF
TRBV16,.,TRBJ2-7,CASSPGTGGFSEQYF
TRBV19,once,TRBJ2-5,CASSILGTGKTQYF
TRBV7-6,few,TRBJ2-1,CASSPGTTNNEQFF
TRBV5-1,once,TRBJ2-2,CASSSRREAGELFF
TRBV5-6,.,TRBJ2-1,CASSLGLRGPNEQFF
TRBV11-2,.,TRBJ1-4,CASSPRQGRNEKLFF
TRBV29-1,.,.,CSATPGLSPNYEQYF
TRBV1,.,TRBJ2-5,CTSSPRQETQYF
TRBV5-4,few,TRBJ2-1,CASSLMASVYNEQFF
TRBV18,.,TRBJ2-2,CASSPLSGAGGELFF
TRBV18,.,TRBJ1-1,CASSPGPTGETEAFF
TRBV30,.,TRBJ2-3,CAWSEPDPDTQYF
TRBV25-1,.,TRBJ1-1,CASGDRGTEAFF
TRBV9,once,TRBJ1-2,CASSTGGENYGYTF
TRBV28,.,TRBJ1-4,CASSLMGLNRRGANEKLFF
TRBV5-4,.,TRBJ2-1,CASSSRDNEQFF
TRBV7-2,.,TRBJ2-7,CASVAVGSYEQYF
TRBV5-1,once,TRBJ2-2,CASSLALAGSGELFF
TRBV30,.,TRBJ1-1,CAWRVQGRGEAFF
TRBV19,.,TRBJ1-3,CASSIGGAGNTIYF
TRBV7-2,.,TRBJ2-1,CASSLYGGGAYEQFF
TRBV28,.,TRBJ1-2,CASSPPGQFPHGYTF
TRBV18,.,TRBJ1-2,CASSPAPDRVSSGYTF
TRBV19,.,TRBJ2-1,CASSFRTSGTSYNEQFF
TRBV7-8,.,TRBJ2-1,CASSLDSGGSYNEQFF